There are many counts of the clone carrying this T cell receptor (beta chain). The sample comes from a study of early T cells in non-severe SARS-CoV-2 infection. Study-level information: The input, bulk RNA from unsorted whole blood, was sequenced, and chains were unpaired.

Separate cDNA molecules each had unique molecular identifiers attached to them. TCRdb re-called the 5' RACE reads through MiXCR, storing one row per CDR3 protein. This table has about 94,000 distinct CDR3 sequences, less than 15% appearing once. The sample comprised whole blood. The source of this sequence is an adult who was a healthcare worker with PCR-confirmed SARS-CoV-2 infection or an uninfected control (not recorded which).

CDR3 loop: CASSQSSGRLEKLFF. DNA of the CDR3: TGCGCCAGCAGCCAATCTTCGGGGAGGTTGGAAAAACTGTTTTTT. The chain combines TRBV4-3 with TRBJ1-4, with D unresolved. There are 15 residues in the CDR3. The germline V gene has CDR1 LGHNA and CDR2 YSLEER. V lost 2 bases and J lost 8, with 15 bases in between.